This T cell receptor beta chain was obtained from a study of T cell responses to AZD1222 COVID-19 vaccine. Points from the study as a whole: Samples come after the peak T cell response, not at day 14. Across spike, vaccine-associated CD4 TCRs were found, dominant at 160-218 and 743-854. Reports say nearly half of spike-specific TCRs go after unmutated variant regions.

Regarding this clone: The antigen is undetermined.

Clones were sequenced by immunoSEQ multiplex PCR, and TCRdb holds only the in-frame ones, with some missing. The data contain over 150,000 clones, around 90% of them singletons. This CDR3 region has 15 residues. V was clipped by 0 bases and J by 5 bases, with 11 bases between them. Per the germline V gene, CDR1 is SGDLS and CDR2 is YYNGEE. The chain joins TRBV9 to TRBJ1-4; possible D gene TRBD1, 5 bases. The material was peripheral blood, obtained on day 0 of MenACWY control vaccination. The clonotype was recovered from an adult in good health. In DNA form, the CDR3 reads TGTGCCAGCAGCGTAGAGGGGTCTCGGAATGAAAAACTGTTTTTT. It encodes CASSVEGSRNEKLFF.